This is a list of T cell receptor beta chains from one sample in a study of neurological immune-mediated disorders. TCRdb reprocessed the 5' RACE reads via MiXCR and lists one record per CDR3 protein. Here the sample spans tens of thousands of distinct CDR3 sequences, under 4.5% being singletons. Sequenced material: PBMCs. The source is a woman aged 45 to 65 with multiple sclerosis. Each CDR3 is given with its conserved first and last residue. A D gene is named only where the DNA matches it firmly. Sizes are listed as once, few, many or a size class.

cdr3_nt: TGCAGCGAGAGGACAGACAAATGGACCCAGTACTTC; cdr3_aa: CSERTDKWTQYF; j_call: TRBJ2-5; d_call: .; v_call: TRBV29-1; clone_size: many
cdr3_nt: TGCGCCAGCAGCTCCCGTCGGGACAATGAGCAGTTCTTC; cdr3_aa: CASSSRRDNEQFF; j_call: TRBJ2-1; d_call: .; v_call: TRBV5-1; clone_size: many
cdr3_nt: TGTGCCATCGGAGGTGGACAGGCCAACTATGGCTACACCTTC; cdr3_aa: CAIGGGQANYGYTF; j_call: TRBJ1-2; d_call: TRBD1; v_call: TRBV10-3; clone_size: many
cdr3_nt: TGTGCCAGCAGCTACCGAAATCAGCCCCAGCATTTT; cdr3_aa: CASSYRNQPQHF; j_call: TRBJ1-5; d_call: .; v_call: TRBV7-9; clone_size: many
cdr3_nt: TGTGCCAGCAGCTCAATTAACAGGGGGTTGAATGAAAAACTGTTTTTT; cdr3_aa: CASSSINRGLNEKLFF; j_call: TRBJ1-4; d_call: TRBD1; v_call: TRBV5-5; clone_size: many
cdr3_nt: TGTGCCAGCAGCCAAGAAAGCGGCCTGCTAGGTTACGAGCAGTACTTC; cdr3_aa: CASSQESGLLGYEQYF; j_call: TRBJ2-7; d_call: .; v_call: TRBV16; clone_size: many
cdr3_nt: TGCGCCAGCACCAGGGACCTCACAGATACGCAGTATTTT; cdr3_aa: CASTRDLTDTQYF; j_call: TRBJ2-3; d_call: .; v_call: TRBV5-1; clone_size: many
cdr3_nt: TGCAGCGCGTTCAGGGGGCGGGGGGGCCCGACACACACAGATACGCAGTATTTT; cdr3_aa: CSAFRGRGGPTHTDTQYF; j_call: TRBJ2-3; d_call: .; v_call: TRBV20-1; clone_size: many
cdr3_nt: TGCGCCAGCAGCTTGATGGGGGACACCGGGGAGCTGTTTTTT; cdr3_aa: CASSLMGDTGELFF; j_call: TRBJ2-2; d_call: .; v_call: TRBV5-1; clone_size: many
cdr3_nt: TGTGCCACCAGTGACCCAGGGAGGTCTGAAGCTTTCTTT; cdr3_aa: CATSDPGRSEAFF; j_call: TRBJ1-1; d_call: .; v_call: TRBV24-1; clone_size: many
cdr3_nt: TGCAGTGGACAGGGGTCCTACGAGCAGTACTTC; cdr3_aa: CSGQGSYEQYF; j_call: TRBJ2-7; d_call: TRBD1; v_call: TRBV20-1; clone_size: many
cdr3_nt: TGCGCCAGCAGCTTCAAGGGGTCCACCACAGATACGCAGTATTTT; cdr3_aa: CASSFKGSTTDTQYF; j_call: TRBJ2-3; d_call: .; v_call: TRBV5-1; clone_size: many
cdr3_nt: TGCGCCAGCAGCGTGGGACAGGGGATAACTACGAAGCAGTACTTC; cdr3_aa: CASSVGQGITTKQYF; j_call: TRBJ2-7; d_call: TRBD1; v_call: TRBV5-1; clone_size: many
cdr3_nt: TGTGCCACCAGCAGAGATAGTTACACTGAAGCTTTCTTT; cdr3_aa: CATSRDSYTEAFF; j_call: TRBJ1-1; d_call: .; v_call: TRBV15; clone_size: many
cdr3_nt: TGTGCCAGCATCCCGAGGGTCGACAGGGGAATGAGCGGGGAGCTGTTTTTT; cdr3_aa: CASIPRVDRGMSGELFF; j_call: TRBJ2-2; d_call: TRBD1; v_call: TRBV7-9; clone_size: many